This TCR beta chain was sequenced during a study of vaccination effects on CD4 cells after COVID-19. Having been cultured for 10 days, the cells underwent CD4+ T cell isolation. A half-volume exchange with IL-2 medium occurred on days 3 and 7. For this clone: The antigen is unknown.

Libraries were prepared by immunoSEQ multiplex PCR; TCRdb keeps only in-frame clonotypes and omits some of them. The table has 50,000 or so clones, over 50% seen once; the top ten hold 4.5% to 6.5%. The TCR sequence derives from a human donor who received a COVID-19 vaccine. The starting material was CD4+ T cells from PBMCs cultured without peptide, obtained before COVID-19 vaccination.

In DNA, the CDR3 is TGTGCCAGCAGCGTACATCGGGGGGCGCGTGGGTATGGCTACACCTTC. Translation gives CASSVHRGARGYGYTF. This chain connects TRBV14 to TRBJ1-2; the D gene is possibly TRBD1 (6 bases). Germline V gives CDR1 SGHDN, CDR2 FVKESK. Trimming shortened V by 5 bases and J by 5 bases, and 21 bases separated the two germline ends. This CDR3 has 16 residues. The variable domain in full, completed from reference TRBV14 and TRBJ1-2, reads EAGVTQFPSHSVIEKGQTVTLRCDPISGHDNLYWYRRVMGKEIKFLLHFVKESKQDESGMPNNRFLAERTGGTYSTLKVQPAELEDSGVYFCASSVHRGARGYGYTFGSGTRLTVV.